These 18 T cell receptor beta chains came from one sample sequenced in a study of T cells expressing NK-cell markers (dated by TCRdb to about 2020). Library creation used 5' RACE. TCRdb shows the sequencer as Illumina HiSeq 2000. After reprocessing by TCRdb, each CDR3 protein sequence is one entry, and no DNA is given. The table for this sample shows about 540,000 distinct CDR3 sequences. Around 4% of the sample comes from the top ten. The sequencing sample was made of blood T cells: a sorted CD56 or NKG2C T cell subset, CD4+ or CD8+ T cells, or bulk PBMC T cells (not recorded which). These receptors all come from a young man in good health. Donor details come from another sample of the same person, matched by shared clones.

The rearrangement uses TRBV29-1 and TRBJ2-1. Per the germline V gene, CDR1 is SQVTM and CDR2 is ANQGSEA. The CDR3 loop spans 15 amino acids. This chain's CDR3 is CSVVWHVGIYNEQFF.

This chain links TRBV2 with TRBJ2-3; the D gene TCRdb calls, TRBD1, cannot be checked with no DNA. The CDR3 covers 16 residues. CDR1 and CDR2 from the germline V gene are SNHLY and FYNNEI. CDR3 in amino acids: CASRWAATGLTDTQYF.

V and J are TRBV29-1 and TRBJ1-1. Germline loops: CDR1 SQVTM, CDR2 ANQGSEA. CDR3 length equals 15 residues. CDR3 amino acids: CSVEDGGWFDTEAFF.

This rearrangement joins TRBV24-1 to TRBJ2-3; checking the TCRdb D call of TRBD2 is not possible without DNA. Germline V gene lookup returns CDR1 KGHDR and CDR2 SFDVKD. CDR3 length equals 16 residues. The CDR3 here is CATSDFRVADTDTQYF.

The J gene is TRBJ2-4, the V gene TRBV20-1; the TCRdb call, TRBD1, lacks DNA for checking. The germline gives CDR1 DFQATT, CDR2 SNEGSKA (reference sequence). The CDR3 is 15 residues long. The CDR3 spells CSARGRQGAGNIQYF.

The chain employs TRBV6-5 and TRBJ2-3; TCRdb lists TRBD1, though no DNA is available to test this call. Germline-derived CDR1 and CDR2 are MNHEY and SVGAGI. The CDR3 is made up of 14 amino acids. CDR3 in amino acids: CASTWTGPSDTQYF.

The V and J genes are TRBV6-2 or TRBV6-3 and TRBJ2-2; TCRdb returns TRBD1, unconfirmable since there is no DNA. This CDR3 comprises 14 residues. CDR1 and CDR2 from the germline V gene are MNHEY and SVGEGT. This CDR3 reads CASRGGVLTGELFF.

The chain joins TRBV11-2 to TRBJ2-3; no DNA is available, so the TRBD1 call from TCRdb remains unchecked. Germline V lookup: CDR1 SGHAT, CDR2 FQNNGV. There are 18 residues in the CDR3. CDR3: CASSGMRRGTGVPDTQYF.

The CDR3: CASRLLQPQHF. This chain connects TRBV6-2 or TRBV6-3 to TRBJ1-5. The CDR3 is 11 residues long. The germline CDR1 and CDR2 sequences are MNHEY and SVGEGT.

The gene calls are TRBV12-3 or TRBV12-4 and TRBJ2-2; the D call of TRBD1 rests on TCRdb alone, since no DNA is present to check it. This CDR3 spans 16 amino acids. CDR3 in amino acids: CASEFWAGGAIGELFF.

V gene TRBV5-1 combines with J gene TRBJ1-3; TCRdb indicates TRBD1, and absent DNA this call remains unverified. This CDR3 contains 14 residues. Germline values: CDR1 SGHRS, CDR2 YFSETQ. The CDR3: CASSFDRAGNTIYF. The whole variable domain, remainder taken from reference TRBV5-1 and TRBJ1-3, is KAGVTQTPRYLIKTRGQQVTLSCSPISGHRSVSWYQQTPGQGLQFLFEYFSETQRNKGNFPGRFSGRQFSNSRSEMNVSTLELGDSALYLCASSFDRAGNTIYFGEGSWLTVV.

The CDR3 loop reads CASSPRTSGRGETQYF. The gene calls are TRBV6-2 or TRBV6-3 and TRBJ2-5; there is no DNA to check the TCRdb D call of TRBD2. The CDR3 contains 16 residues. Germline-derived CDR1 and CDR2 are MNHEY and SVGEGT.

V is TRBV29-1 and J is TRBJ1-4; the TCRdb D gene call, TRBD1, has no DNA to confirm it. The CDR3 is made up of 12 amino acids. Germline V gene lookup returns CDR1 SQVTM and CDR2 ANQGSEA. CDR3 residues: CSVGQGAEKLFF.

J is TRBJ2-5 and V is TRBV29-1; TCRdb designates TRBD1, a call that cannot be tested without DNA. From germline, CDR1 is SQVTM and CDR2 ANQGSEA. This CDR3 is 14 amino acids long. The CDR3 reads CSVGFVRAQETQYF.

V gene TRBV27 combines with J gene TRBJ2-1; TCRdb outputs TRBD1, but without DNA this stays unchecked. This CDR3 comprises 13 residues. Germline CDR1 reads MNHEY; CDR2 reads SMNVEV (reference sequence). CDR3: CASGDSHYNEQFF.

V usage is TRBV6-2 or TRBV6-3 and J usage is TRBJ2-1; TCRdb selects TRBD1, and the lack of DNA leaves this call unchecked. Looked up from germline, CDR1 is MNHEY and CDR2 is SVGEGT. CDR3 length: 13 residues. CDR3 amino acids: CASSYGREGEQFF.

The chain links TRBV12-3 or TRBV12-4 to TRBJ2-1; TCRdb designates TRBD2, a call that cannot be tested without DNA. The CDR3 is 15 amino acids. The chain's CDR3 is CASAGLAGFYNEQFF.

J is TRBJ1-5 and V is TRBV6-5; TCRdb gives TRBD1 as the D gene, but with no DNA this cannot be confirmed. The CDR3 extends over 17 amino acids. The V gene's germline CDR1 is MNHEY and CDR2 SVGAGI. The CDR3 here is CASSYSGGGHSNQPQHF.